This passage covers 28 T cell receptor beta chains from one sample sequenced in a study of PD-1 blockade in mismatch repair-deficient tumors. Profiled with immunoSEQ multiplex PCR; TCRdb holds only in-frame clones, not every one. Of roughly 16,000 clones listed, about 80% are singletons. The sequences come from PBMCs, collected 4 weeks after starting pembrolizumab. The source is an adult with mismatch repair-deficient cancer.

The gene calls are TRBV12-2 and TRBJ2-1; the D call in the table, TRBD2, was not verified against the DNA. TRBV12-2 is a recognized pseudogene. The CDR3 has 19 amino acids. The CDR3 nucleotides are TGTGCAAGCCCTCCTCCCCCCGAGAGTTCGTCCTCCTCATACAATGAGCAGTTCTTC. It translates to CASPPPPESSSSSYNEQFF.

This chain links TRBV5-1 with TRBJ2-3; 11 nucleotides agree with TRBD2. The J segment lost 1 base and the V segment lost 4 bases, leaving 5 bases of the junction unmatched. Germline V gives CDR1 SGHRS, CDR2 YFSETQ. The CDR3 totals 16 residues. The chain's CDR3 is CASSLGLAARTDTQYF. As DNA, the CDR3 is TGCGCCAGCAGCCTGGGACTAGCGGCCCGCACAGATACGCAGTATTTT.

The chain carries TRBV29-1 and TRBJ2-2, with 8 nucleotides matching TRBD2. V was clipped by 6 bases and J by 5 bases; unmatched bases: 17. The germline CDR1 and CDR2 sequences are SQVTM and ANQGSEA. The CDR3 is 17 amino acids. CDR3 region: CSVLRDGAGVRTGELFF. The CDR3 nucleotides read TGCAGCGTCTTGAGAGATGGAGCGGGAGTTCGAACCGGGGAGCTGTTTTTT.

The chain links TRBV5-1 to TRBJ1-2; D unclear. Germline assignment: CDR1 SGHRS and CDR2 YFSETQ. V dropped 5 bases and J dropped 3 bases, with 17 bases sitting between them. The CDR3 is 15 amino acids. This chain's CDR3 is CASRPSSTEYYGYTF. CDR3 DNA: TGCGCCAGCAGACCATCATCGACGGAGTACTATGGCTACACCTTC.

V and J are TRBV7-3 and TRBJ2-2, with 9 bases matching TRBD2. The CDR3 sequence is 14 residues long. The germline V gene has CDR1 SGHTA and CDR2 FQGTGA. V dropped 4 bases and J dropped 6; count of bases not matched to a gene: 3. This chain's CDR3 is CASSYGGRAGELFF. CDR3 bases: TGTGCCAGCAGCTACGGCGGGAGGGCCGGGGAGCTGTTTTTT.

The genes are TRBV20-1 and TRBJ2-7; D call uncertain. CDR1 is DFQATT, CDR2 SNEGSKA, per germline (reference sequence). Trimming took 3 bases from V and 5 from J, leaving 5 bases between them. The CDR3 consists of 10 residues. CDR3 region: CSASEDEQYF. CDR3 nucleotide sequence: TGCAGTGCTAGCGAGGACGAGCAGTACTTC.

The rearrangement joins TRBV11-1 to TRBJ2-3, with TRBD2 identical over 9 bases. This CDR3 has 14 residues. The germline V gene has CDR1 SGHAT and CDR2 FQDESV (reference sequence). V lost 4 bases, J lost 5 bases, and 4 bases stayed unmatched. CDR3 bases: TGTGCCAGCAGCTCTAGCGGGAAAGGAGATACGCAGTATTTT. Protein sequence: CASSSSGKGDTQYF.

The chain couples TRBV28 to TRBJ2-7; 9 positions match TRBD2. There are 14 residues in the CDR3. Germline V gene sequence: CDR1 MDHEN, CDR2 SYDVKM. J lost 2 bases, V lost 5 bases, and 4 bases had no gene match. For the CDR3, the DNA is TGTGCCAGCAGTCCGACTAGCGGCCCCTACGAGCAGTACTTC. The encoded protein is CASSPTSGPYEQYF.

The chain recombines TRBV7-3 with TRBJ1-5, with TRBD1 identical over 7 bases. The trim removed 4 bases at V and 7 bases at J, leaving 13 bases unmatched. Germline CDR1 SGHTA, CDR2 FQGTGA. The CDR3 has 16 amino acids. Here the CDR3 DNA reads TGTGCCAGCAGCTGTCCAGACAGGGTTTGGTTCCAGCCCCAGCATTTT. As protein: CASSCPDRVWFQPQHF.

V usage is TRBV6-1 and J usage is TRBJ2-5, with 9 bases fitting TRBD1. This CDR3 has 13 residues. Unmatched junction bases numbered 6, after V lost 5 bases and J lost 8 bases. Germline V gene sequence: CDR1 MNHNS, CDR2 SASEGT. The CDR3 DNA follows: TGTGCCAGCAGTTTCCGGGACAGGGTAACCCAGTACTTC. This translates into CASSFRDRVTQYF.

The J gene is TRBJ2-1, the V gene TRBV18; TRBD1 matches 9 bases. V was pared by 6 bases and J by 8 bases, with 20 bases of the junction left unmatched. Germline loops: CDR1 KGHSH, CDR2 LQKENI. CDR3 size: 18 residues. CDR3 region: CASSLVPGQGFSSDEQFF. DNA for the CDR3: TGTGCCAGCTCCCTCGTCCCGGGACAGGGATTTTCGTCCGATGAGCAGTTCTTC.

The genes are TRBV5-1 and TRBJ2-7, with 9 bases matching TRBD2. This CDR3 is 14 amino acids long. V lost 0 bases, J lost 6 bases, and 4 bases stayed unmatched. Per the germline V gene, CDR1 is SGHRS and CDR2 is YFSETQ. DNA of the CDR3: TGCGCCAGCAGCTTGGTAGCGGGAGCTACCGAGCAGTACTTC. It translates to CASSLVAGATEQYF.

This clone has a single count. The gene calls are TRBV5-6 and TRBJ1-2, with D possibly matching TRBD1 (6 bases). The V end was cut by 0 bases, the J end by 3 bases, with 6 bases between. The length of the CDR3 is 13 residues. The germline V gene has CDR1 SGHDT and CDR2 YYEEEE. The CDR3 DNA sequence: TGTGCCAGCAGCTTGGACAGGGACTATGGCTACACCTTC. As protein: CASSLDRDYGYTF.

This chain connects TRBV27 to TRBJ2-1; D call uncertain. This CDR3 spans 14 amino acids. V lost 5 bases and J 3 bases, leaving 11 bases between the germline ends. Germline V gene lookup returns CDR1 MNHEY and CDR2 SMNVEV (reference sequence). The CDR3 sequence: CASSPVINYNEQFF. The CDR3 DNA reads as TGTGCCAGCAGTCCGGTCATAAACTACAATGAGCAGTTCTTC.

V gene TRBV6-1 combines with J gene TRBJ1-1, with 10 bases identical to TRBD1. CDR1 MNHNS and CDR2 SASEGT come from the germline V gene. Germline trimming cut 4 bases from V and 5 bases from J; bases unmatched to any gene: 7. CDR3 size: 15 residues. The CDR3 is CASSGRQGAVTEAFF. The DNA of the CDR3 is TGTGCCAGCAGTGGTAGACAGGGGGCGGTAACTGAAGCTTTCTTT.

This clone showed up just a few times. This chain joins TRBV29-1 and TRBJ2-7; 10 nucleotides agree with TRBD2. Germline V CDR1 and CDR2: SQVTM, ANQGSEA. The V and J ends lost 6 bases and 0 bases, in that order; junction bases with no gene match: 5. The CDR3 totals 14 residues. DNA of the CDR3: TGCAGCGTCTTGAGCGGGAGGGCCTCCTACGAGCAGTACTTC. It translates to CSVLSGRASYEQYF.

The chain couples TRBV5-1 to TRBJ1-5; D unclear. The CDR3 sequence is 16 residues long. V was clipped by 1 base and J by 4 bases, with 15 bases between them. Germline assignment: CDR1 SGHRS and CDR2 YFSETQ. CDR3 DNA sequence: TGCGCCAGCAGCTTGTTTCCGGGATTAATTAATCAGCCCCAGCATTTT. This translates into CASSLFPGLINQPQHF.

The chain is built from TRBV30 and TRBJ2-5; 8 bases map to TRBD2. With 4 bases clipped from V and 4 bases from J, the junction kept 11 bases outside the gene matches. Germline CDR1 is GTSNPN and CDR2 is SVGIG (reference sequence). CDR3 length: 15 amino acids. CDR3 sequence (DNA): TGTGCCTGGACCAGTAGCGGGATCGGAGGAGAGACCCAGTACTTC. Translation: CAWTSSGIGGETQYF.

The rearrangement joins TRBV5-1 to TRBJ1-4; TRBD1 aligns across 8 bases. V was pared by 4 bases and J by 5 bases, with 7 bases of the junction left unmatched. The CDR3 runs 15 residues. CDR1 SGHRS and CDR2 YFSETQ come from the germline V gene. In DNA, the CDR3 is TGCGCCAGCAGCCCGACAGGGGAGATCAATGAAAAACTGTTTTTT. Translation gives CASSPTGEINEKLFF.

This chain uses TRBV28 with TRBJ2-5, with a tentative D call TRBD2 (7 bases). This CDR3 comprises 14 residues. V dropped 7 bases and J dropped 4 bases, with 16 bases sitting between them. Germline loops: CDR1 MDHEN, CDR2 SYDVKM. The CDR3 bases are TGTGCCAGCACCGAAGGGGCGGGGGCAGAGACCCAGTACTTC. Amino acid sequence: CASTEGAGAETQYF.

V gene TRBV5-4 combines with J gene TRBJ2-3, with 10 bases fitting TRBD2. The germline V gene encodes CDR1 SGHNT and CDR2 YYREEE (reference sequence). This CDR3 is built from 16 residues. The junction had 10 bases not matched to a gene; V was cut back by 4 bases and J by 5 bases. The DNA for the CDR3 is TGTGCCAGCAGCCTGGGGGCTAGCGGGAGATTAGATACGCAGTATTTT. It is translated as CASSLGASGRLDTQYF.

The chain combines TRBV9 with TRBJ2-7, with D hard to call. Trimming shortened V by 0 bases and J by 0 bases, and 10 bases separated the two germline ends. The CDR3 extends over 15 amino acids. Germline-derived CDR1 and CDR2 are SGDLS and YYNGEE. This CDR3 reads CASSVEALFSYEQYF. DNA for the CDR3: TGTGCCAGCAGCGTAGAAGCTCTCTTCTCCTACGAGCAGTACTTC.

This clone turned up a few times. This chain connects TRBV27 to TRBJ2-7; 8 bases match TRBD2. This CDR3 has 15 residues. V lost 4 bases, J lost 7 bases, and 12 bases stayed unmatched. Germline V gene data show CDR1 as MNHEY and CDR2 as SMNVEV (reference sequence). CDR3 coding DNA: TGTGCCAGCAGTTACGTTCGACTAGCGCTTGGAGAGCAGTACTTC. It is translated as CASSYVRLALGEQYF.

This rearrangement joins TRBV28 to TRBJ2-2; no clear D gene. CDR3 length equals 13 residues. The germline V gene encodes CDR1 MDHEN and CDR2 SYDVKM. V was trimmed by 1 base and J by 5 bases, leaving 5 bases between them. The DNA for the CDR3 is TGTGCCAGCAGTTTATTTGCGACCGGGGAGCTGTTTTTT. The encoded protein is CASSLFATGELFF.

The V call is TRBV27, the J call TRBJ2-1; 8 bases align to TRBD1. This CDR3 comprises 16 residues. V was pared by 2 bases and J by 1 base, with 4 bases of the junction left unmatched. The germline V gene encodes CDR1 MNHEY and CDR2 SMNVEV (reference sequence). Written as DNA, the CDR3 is TGTGCCAGCAGTTTACTGGGACAGGAGTCCTACAATGAGCAGTTCTTC. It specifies CASSLLGQESYNEQFF.

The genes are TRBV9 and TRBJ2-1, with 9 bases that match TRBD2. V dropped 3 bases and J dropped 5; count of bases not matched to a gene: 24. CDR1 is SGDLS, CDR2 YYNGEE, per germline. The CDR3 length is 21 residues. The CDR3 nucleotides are TGTGCCAGCAGCGCGAGTTGGGGGACAGCCTTGCTTAGCGGGGGAGACAATGAGCAGTTCTTC. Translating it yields CASSASWGTALLSGGDNEQFF.

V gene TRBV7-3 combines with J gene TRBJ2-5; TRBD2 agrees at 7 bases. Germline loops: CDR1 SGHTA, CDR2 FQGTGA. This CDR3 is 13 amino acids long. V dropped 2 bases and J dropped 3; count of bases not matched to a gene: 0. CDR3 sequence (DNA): TGTGCCAGCAGCTTACTAGCGGAAGAGACCCAGTACTTC. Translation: CASSLLAEETQYF.

The CDR3 region is CASSRGTGGEAFF. For the CDR3, the DNA is TGCGCCAGCAGCCGTGGGACAGGGGGTGAAGCTTTCTTT. The rearrangement links TRBV5-1 to TRBJ1-1; 11 bases are shared with TRBD1. The CDR3 has 13 amino acids. V gave up 4 bases and J gave up 7 bases; unmatched junction bases: 3. Germline lookup yields CDR1 SGHRS and CDR2 YFSETQ.